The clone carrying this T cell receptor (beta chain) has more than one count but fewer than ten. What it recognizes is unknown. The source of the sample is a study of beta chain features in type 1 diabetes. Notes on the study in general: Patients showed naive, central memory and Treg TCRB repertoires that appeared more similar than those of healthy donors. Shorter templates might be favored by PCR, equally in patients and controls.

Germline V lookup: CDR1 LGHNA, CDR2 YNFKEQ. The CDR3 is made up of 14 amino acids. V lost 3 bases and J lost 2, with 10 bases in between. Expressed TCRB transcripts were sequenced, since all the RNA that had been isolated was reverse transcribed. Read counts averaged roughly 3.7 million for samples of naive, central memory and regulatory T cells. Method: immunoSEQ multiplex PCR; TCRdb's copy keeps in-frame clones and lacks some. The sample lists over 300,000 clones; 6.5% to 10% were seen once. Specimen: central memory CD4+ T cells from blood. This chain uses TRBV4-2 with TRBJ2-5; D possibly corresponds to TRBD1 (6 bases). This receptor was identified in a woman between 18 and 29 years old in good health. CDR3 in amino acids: CASSHTGKQETQYF. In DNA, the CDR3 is TGTGCCAGCAGCCACACAGGGAAGCAAGAGACCCAGTACTTC.